This T cell receptor beta chain comes out of a study of T cells in women clearing cervical HPV infection. Only in-frame clones appear in the TCRdb table, and some are missing; sequencing was by immunoSEQ multiplex PCR. Its table lists 35,000 to 50,000 clones. CDR1 and CDR2 from the germline V gene are SQVTM and ANQGSEA. CDR3 length: 16 amino acids. Trimming removed 4 bases from V and 2 bases from J; junction bases left unmatched: 11. A note on this clone: The antigen is unknown. The read ends 3 residues early relative to the CDR3; the germline J gene fills the gap.

Study-level points and caveats: Cases carried less TRBV6-7 than controls: approximately 0.1% versus 0.16%. Repertoire richness, not evenness, was significantly elevated in CIN3+ cases versus controls.

Material: blood buffy coat. This TCR was recovered from a woman between 18 and 70 years old with a cervical HPV16 infection that either progressed to CIN3+ or cleared (not recorded which). V and J are TRBV29-1 and TRBJ2-3; TRBD2 agrees at 8 bases. The CDR3: CSVGGRVAGITDTQYF. The covered CDR3 bases are TGCAGCGTTGGGGGTCGGGTAGCGGGAATCACAGATACG.